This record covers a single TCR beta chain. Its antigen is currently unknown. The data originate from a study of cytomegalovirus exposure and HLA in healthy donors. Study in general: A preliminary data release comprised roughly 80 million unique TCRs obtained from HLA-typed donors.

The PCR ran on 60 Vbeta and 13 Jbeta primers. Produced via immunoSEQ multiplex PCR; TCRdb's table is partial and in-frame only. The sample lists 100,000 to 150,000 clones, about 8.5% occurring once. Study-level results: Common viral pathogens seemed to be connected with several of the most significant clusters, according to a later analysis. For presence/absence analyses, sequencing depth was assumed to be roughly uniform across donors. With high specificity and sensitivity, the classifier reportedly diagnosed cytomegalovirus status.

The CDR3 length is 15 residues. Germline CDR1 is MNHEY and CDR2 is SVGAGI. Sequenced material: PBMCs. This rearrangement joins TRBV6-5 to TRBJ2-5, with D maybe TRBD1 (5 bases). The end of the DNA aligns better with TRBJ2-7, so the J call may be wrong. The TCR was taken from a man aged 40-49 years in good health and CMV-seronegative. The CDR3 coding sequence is TGTGCCAGCAGTCCTGACCAGGGTCCATCCTACGAGCAGTACTTC. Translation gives CASSPDQGPSYEQYF.